This T cell receptor beta chain was identified during a study of T cells in Graves' hyperthyroidism and ophthalmopathy. General study points: The model foresaw ophthalmopathy a median approximately 6.3 months prior to onset. Most expanded thyroid clonotypes above 0.001 also appeared in blood.

Germline loops: CDR1 SNHLY, CDR2 FYNNEI. The CDR3 is 17 residues long. V was pared by 3 bases and J by 6 bases, with 14 bases of the junction left unmatched. TCR beta CDR3 sequences were amplified from RNA transcripts. The study used the HTBI primer set for a first-round RT-PCR of the TCR CDR3. One entry per CDR3 protein, called by TCRdb with MiXCR from the multiplex PCR reads. The sample yields hundreds of thousands of distinct CDR3 sequences, roughly 46% seen once. Concerning this clonotype: Its specificity is not known.

This chain joins TRBV2 and TRBJ2-5, with 9 bases identical to TRBD2. The sample comprised peripheral blood or thyroid tissue (not recorded which). This receptor was taken from an adult man with Graves' disease, either hyperthyroidism or ophthalmopathy (not recorded which). CDR3 residues: CASSDTVWASGEQTQYF. As DNA, the CDR3 is TGTGCCAGCAGTGATACGGTTTGGGCTAGCGGGGAACAGACCCAGTACTTC.